The 22 T cell receptor beta chains below all came from one sample that was sequenced in a study of neoadjuvant nivolumab and ipilimumab in lung cancer. Method: immunoSEQ multiplex PCR; TCRdb's copy keeps in-frame clones and lacks some. The table shows tens of thousands of clones, with roughly 89% occurring only once. The starting material was peripheral blood, obtained before neoadjuvant nivolumab, alone or with ipilimumab. The receptors here all came from an adult with non-small cell lung cancer.

This CDR3 reads CASSMDNMNTEAFF. CDR3 nucleotides: TGTGCCAGTAGTATGGACAACATGAACACTGAAGCTTTCTTT. The rearrangement uses TRBV19 and TRBJ1-1; the D gene is possibly TRBD1 (5 bases). Trimming left V 3 bases short and J 0 bases short, with 8 bases between. The germline V gene has CDR1 LNHDA and CDR2 SQIVND (reference sequence). The CDR3 sequence is 14 residues long. Filled out from reference TRBV19 and TRBJ1-1, the complete variable domain reads DGGITQSPKYLFRKEGQNVTLSCEQNLNHDAMYWYRQDPGQGLRLIYYSQIVNDFQKGDIAEGYSVSREKKESFPLTVTSAQKNPTAFYLCASSMDNMNTEAFFGQGTRLTVV.

The chain has TRBV6-5 and TRBJ1-4; no firm D call. Germline CDR1 MNHEY, CDR2 SVGAGI. Trimming shortened V by 2 bases and J by 8 bases, and 9 bases separated the two germline ends. The CDR3 runs 13 residues. CDR3 nucleotides: TGTGCCAGCAGTTACCAGAAAGAGGAAAAACTGTTTTTT. It specifies CASSYQKEEKLFF.

The chain links TRBV7-2 to TRBJ2-7, with 7 bases fitting TRBD2. Trimming cost V 8 bases and J 5 bases; bases outside gene matches: 6. The CDR3 length is 12 residues. The germline V gene encodes CDR1 SGHTA and CDR2 FQGNSA. The CDR3 DNA follows: TGTGCCAGCCAGGGAGGGCTAAACGAGCAGTACTTC. Translated: CASQGGLNEQYF.

The V and J genes are TRBV5-1 and TRBJ1-4, with TRBD1 matching 7 bases. V trimming: 3 bases; J trimming: 6 bases; junction bases outside the gene matches: 5. This CDR3 is 14 amino acids long. The V gene's germline CDR1 is SGHRS and CDR2 YFSETQ. Here the CDR3 DNA reads TGCGCCAGCAGCTCTAGGGGGCGCGATGAAAAACTGTTTTTT. Its protein product is CASSSRGRDEKLFF. Drawing the rest from reference TRBV5-1 and TRBJ1-4, the complete variable domain is KAGVTQTPRYLIKTRGQQVTLSCSPISGHRSVSWYQQTPGQGLQFLFEYFSETQRNKGNFPGRFSGRQFSNSRSEMNVSTLELGDSALYLCASSSRGRDEKLFFGSGTQLSVL.

V is TRBV11-3 and J is TRBJ1-5, with unresolved D. V was trimmed by 1 base and J by 8 bases, leaving 12 bases between them. The V gene's germline CDR1 is SGHNT and CDR2 YENEEA. The CDR3 has 14 amino acids. CDR3 nucleotide sequence: TGTGCCAGCAGCTTAGTAACAGAACGGGAGCCCCAGCATTTT. Encoded protein: CASSLVTEREPQHF.

V and J are TRBV29-1 and TRBJ2-2, with D perhaps TRBD1 (5 bases). CDR3 length: 14 residues. Trimming left V 5 bases short and J 2 bases short, with 12 bases between. CDR1 and CDR2 (germline): SQVTM, ANQGSEA. The CDR3 bases are TGCAGCGTTCTAGACAGATTAAACACCGGGGAGCTGTTTTTT. The encoded protein is CSVLDRLNTGELFF.

In its sample, this clone was seen a few times. The V call is TRBV6-5, the J call TRBJ2-7; 7 bases map to TRBD2. J gave up 3 bases and V 0 bases, and 8 bases lay outside the gene matches. The germline gives CDR1 MNHEY, CDR2 SVGAGI. The CDR3 extends over 16 amino acids. The CDR3 sequence is CASSYSNAGGNYEQYF. The DNA for the CDR3 is TGTGCCAGCAGTTACTCGAATGCCGGGGGGAACTACGAGCAGTACTTC.

The rearrangement links TRBV5-1 to TRBJ2-3, with 8 bases lining up with TRBD1. The V and J ends lost 3 bases and 0 bases, in that order; junction bases with no gene match: 9. CDR1 is SGHRS, CDR2 YFSETQ, per germline. The CDR3 is 17 residues long. The CDR3 spells CASSSGRTGLSTDTQYF. In nucleotides, the CDR3 is TGCGCCAGCAGCTCGGGGAGGACAGGGTTGAGCACAGATACGCAGTATTTT.

The V gene is TRBV15, the J gene TRBJ1-5; 10 nucleotides align to TRBD1. Losses at the gene ends were 3 bases for V and 5 bases for J; bases not matched to a gene: 1. The germline V gene has CDR1 LNHNV and CDR2 YYDKDF (reference sequence). The CDR3 totals 14 residues. CDR3 coding DNA: TGTGCCACCAGCAGCGGGACAGGGGATCAGCCCCAGCATTTT. Residues: CATSSGTGDQPQHF.

This chain connects TRBV10-2 to TRBJ1-5; 7 bases match TRBD1. Germline V gene data show CDR1 as WSHSY and CDR2 as SAAADI. After removal of 8 bases from V and 4 bases from J, the junction contained 8 bases not matched to a gene. The CDR3 runs to 14 residues. The CDR3 loop is CASHGGTVNQPQHF. Written as DNA, the CDR3 is TGCGCCAGCCACGGAGGGACAGTTAATCAGCCCCAGCATTTT.

The chain joins TRBV7-8 to TRBJ1-1, with a tentative D call TRBD1 (5 bases). The V end was cut by 0 bases, the J end by 10 bases, with 9 bases between. This CDR3 is built from 12 residues. Germline CDR1 is SGHVS and CDR2 is FQNEAQ. CDR3 bases: TGTGCCAGCAGCTTAGCGCCCGGGGGAGCTTTCTTT. This sequence encodes CASSLAPGGAFF.

This chain uses TRBV5-1 with TRBJ2-7; D call uncertain. Germline V CDR1 and CDR2: SGHRS, YFSETQ. The germline V and J ends were trimmed by 6 bases and 1 base, with 17 bases remaining between them. The CDR3 has 15 amino acids. The chain's CDR3 is CASTFLGATSYEQYF. CDR3 nucleotide sequence: TGCGCCAGCACCTTCCTAGGAGCGACTTCCTACGAGCAGTACTTC.

The chain is built from TRBV5-4 and TRBJ2-7, with 12 bases identical to TRBD2. Unmatched junction bases numbered 8, after V lost 2 bases and J lost 2 bases. The CDR3 covers 17 residues. Germline CDR1 and CDR2: SGHNT and YYREEE (reference sequence). The CDR3 nucleotides read TGTGCCAGCAGCTTAAGGGCTAGCGGGAGGGCCCCCTACGAGCAGTACTTC. The encoded protein is CASSLRASGRAPYEQYF.

The V gene is TRBV5-4, the J gene TRBJ2-2; 12 nucleotides match TRBD2. The CDR3 contains 19 residues. CDR1 is SGHNT and CDR2 is YYREEE in the germline V gene (reference sequence). V was pared by 0 bases and J by 7 bases, with 13 bases of the junction left unmatched. In DNA form, the CDR3 reads TGTGCCAGCAGCTTGGCCTTCAAACTAGCGGGAGGTTTGGGCGGGGAGCTGTTTTTT. Protein sequence: CASSLAFKLAGGLGGELFF.

This clone has just one count. The chain is built from TRBV5-4 and TRBJ2-5; D is undetermined. The germline V and J ends were trimmed by 4 bases and 3 bases, with 10 bases remaining between them. This CDR3 region has 13 residues. CDR1 and CDR2 (germline): SGHNT, YYREEE (reference sequence). CDR3 amino acids: CASSPWAEETQYF. The DNA of the CDR3 is TGTGCCAGCAGCCCGTGGGCGGAAGAGACCCAGTACTTC.

This chain connects TRBV9 to TRBJ2-2; D is undetermined. Trimming shortened V by 3 bases and J by 6 bases, and 9 bases separated the two germline ends. Germline lookup yields CDR1 SGDLS and CDR2 YYNGEE. This CDR3 comprises 13 residues. The CDR3 DNA follows: TGTGCCAGCAGCGGCCCAAGTTCCGGGGAGCTGTTTTTT. Amino acids: CASSGPSSGELFF.

V usage is TRBV7-9 and J usage is TRBJ2-7, with TRBD2 matching 8 bases. CDR1 and CDR2 (germline): SEHNR, FQNEAQ (reference sequence). The ends lost 2 bases at V and 5 bases at J; junction bases unmatched: 5. The CDR3 loop spans 14 amino acids. The CDR3 region is CASSLIGRAHEQYF. The CDR3 coding sequence is TGTGCCAGCAGCTTAATCGGGAGGGCCCACGAGCAGTACTTC.

This chain uses TRBV6-1 with TRBJ2-7; D gene unclear. There are 13 residues in the CDR3. CDR1 is MNHNS and CDR2 is SASEGT in the germline V gene. Trimming took off 4 bases at V and 0 bases at J, with 7 bases between the two ends. CDR3 loop: CASSAKGSYEQYF. The CDR3 DNA sequence: TGTGCCAGCAGTGCCAAGGGCTCCTACGAGCAGTACTTC.

The chain has TRBV5-5 and TRBJ2-2, with 11 bases aligning to TRBD2. The CDR3 covers 14 residues. J gave up 11 bases and V 3 bases, and 6 bases lay outside the gene matches. Germline V gene data show CDR1 as SGHKS and CDR2 as YYEKEE (reference sequence). CDR3 in amino acids: CASSYYLAGGELFF. The CDR3 DNA reads as TGTGCCAGCAGCTACTACCTAGCGGGAGGCGAGCTGTTTTTT.

The chain joins TRBV6-4 to TRBJ2-1; unclear D gene. Looked up from germline, CDR1 is MRHNA and CDR2 is SNTAGT. CDR3 length: 15 residues. Trimming cost V 2 bases and J 0 bases, with 8 bases left between them. CDR3 sequence (DNA): TGTGCCAGCAGTGACAGCGATAGCTCCTACAATGAGCAGTTCTTC. Its protein product is CASSDSDSSYNEQFF.

The CDR3 DNA follows: TGTGCCAGCAGCGGGGACACGAACACCGGGGAGCTGTTTTTT. Its translation is CASSGDTNTGELFF. The chain uses TRBV9 and TRBJ2-2; D possibly corresponds to TRBD1 (6 bases). This CDR3 region has 14 residues. CDR1 SGDLS and CDR2 YYNGEE come from the germline V gene. Trimming stripped 3 bases from V and 0 bases from J, with 6 bases between. The full variable domain, with the rest looked up from reference TRBV9 and TRBJ2-2, is DSGVTQTPKHLITATGQRVTLRCSPRSGDLSVYWYQQSLDQGLQFLIQYYNGEERAKGNILERFSAQQFPDLHSELNLSSLELGDSALYFCASSGDTNTGELFFGEGSRLTVL.

The rearrangement uses TRBV5-4 and TRBJ2-7, with TRBD2 as a possible D gene (6 bases). This CDR3 region has 16 residues. The germline V and J ends were trimmed by 4 bases and 2 bases, with 19 bases remaining between them. Per germline, CDR1 SGHNT and CDR2 YYREEE (reference sequence). CDR3 region: CASSRAGVAAAYEQYF. The CDR3 DNA is TGTGCCAGCAGCCGGGCCGGGGTAGCGGCGGCCTACGAGCAGTACTTC.